These 18 T cell receptor beta chains were all obtained from the same sample, sequenced in a study of Graves' ophthalmopathy and Graves' hyperthyroidism. For repertoire sequencing, the TCR beta CDR3 regions were amplified from RNA transcripts. Investigators did first-round RT-PCR with HTBI primers, then second-round multiplex PCR. TCRdb used MiXCR to reprocess the multiplex PCR reads, holding one entry per CDR3 protein. The sample holds about 620,000 distinct CDR3 sequences; about 24% are singletons and the top ten take roughly 6.9%. Sequenced sample: peripheral blood. These receptors were obtained from a woman aged 18 to 35 with stable Graves' hyperthyroidism. Some clones in this sample may be carry-over from other donors' samples.

This clonotype was counted many times. The gene calls are TRBV15 and TRBJ1-3; 7 nucleotides line up with TRBD1. This CDR3 region has 15 residues. CDR1 is LNHNV and CDR2 is YYDKDF in the germline V gene (reference sequence). The V segment lost 5 bases and the J segment 0 bases; nucleotides outside the gene matches: 4. The CDR3 loop reads CATSRGQISGNTIYF. The CDR3 coding sequence is TGTGCCACCAGCCGGGGACAGATCTCTGGAAACACCATATATTTT.

Turning to this clonotype: The junction shows a germline mismatch at one end, possibly a read error. The V call is TRBV11-1, the J call TRBJ2-5; 7 positions agree with TRBD2. Germline CDR1 is SGHAT and CDR2 is FQDESV (reference sequence). The CDR3 consists of 17 residues. Here the CDR3 reads CANSRNQIYLAEETQYF. The CDR3, as DNA: TGTGCCAACAGCCGCAACCAGATCTACCTAGCGGAAGAGACCCAGTACTTC.

This clonotype was seen ten or more times. The V and J genes are TRBV6-1 and TRBJ1-2, with TRBD1 as a possible D gene (6 bases). Germline V gene sequence: CDR1 MNHNS, CDR2 SASEGT. The V end lost 7 bases, the J end lost 8 bases, and 11 bases lay between the germline ends. The CDR3 length is 11 residues. The CDR3 coding sequence is TGTGCCAGCATGATGGGGGGCGGCTACACCTTC. Its translation: CASMMGGGYTF.

This clonotype was seen ten or more times. The chain couples TRBV24-1 to TRBJ1-1; 7 nucleotides match TRBD1. V lost 4 bases, J lost 5 bases, and 9 bases stayed unmatched. CDR3 size: 15 residues. Germline assignment: CDR1 KGHDR and CDR2 SFDVKD. The CDR3 DNA follows: TGTGCCACCAGTGACCCCGACAGGGTGGGTACTGAAGCTTTCTTT. The encoded protein is CATSDPDRVGTEAFF.

This clonotype was recorded at least ten times. The chain links TRBV28 to TRBJ2-4; TRBD2 matches at 10 bases. With V trimmed by 2 bases and J by 2 bases, 21 bases remained unmatched. This CDR3 comprises 22 residues. CDR1 is MDHEN, CDR2 SYDVKM, per germline. The CDR3 bases are TGTGCCAGCAGTTTACCCCTGAACGCTTGGCTAGCGGGAGATATCACCAAAAACATTCAGTACTTC. Translation gives CASSLPLNAWLAGDITKNIQYF.

For this clonotype: Its ends do not fully match the called genes, so a read error is possible. Here the CDR3 DNA reads TGTGCCAGCAGCTTAGTCCCGCCCGGCGGGGACATTAAGTACTTC. This codes for CASSLVPPGGDIKYF. The V call is TRBV7-9, the J call TRBJ2-4; D possibly uses TRBD1 or TRBD2 (6 bases each). The CDR3 extends over 15 amino acids. Germline-derived CDR1 and CDR2 are SEHNR and FQNEAQ (reference sequence).

Notes on this clonotype: A much larger clone lies one base from this, so it may be a read error. The CDR3 sequence: CASSLVWAYEQYF. The CDR3 region has the DNA TGCGCCAGCAGCTTGGTCTGGGCCTACGAGCAGTACTTC. This chain uses TRBV5-1 with TRBJ2-7; no clear D. The CDR3 covers 13 residues. V was cut by 0 bases and J by 2 bases, with 6 bases left in between. Germline CDR1 and CDR2: SGHRS and YFSETQ.

The CDR3 protein is CSVETPGGMNEQYF. The CDR3 nucleotides read TGCAGCGTTGAAACCCCGGGGGGGATGAACGAGCAGTACTTC. The chain carries TRBV29-1 and TRBJ2-5, with 8 nucleotides matching TRBD2. The J call is uncertain, as TRBJ2-7 better fits the DNA end. This CDR3 has 14 residues. Germline CDR1 SQVTM, CDR2 ANQGSEA.

This clonotype was seen repeatedly, ten times or more. The chain links TRBV20-1 to TRBJ2-7; 11 bases fit TRBD2. Germline V lookup: CDR1 DFQATT, CDR2 SNEGSKA (reference sequence). Germline trimming cut 3 bases from V and 3 bases from J; bases unmatched to any gene: 4. The CDR3 has 14 residues. For the CDR3, the DNA is TGCAGTGCTAGGGGGACTAGCGGACTCTACGAGCAGTACTTC. It is translated as CSARGTSGLYEQYF.

This clonotype came up many times. This chain uses TRBV6-5 with TRBJ1-2; tentative D call: TRBD1 (6 bases). The V and J ends lost 2 bases and 8 bases respectively, with 18 bases between them. Germline V lookup: CDR1 MNHEY, CDR2 SVGAGI. The CDR3 is 15 residues long. CDR3 DNA sequence: TGTGCCAGCAGTTACCGGGACACCGGTATAGGAGGCTACACCTTC. Translation gives CASSYRDTGIGGYTF.

This clonotype has at least ten counts. The CDR3 sequence is CASSLVGQGVQPQHF. For the CDR3, the DNA is TGTGCCAGCAGTTTAGTGGGACAGGGTGTTCAGCCCCAGCATTTT. The V gene is TRBV12-3 or TRBV12-4, the J gene TRBJ1-5; 9 bases are a match to TRBD1. J lost 6 bases, V lost 1 base, and 4 bases had no gene match. The length of the CDR3 is 15 residues.

At least ten counts were recorded for this clonotype. This chain connects TRBV6-1 to TRBJ2-7; perhaps D is TRBD1 or TRBD2 (6 bases each). This CDR3 comprises 14 residues. Trimming took off 7 bases at V and 1 base at J, with 14 bases between the two ends. Looked up from germline, CDR1 is MNHNS and CDR2 is SASEGT. This chain's CDR3 is CASNGGVGSYEQYF. CDR3 in DNA: TGTGCCAGCAACGGGGGCGTAGGGTCCTACGAGCAGTACTTC.

This clonotype was detected once. The CDR3 here is CASSYPGTGLANNQPQHF. DNA for the CDR3: TGTGCCAGCAGTTACCCCGGGACAGGGTTGGCGAATAATCAGCCCCAGCATTTT. The chain employs TRBV12-3 or TRBV12-4 and TRBJ1-5, with 9 bases fitting TRBD1. Trimming took 4 bases from V and 4 from J; bases not matched to a gene: 14. This CDR3 is 18 amino acids long.

In its sample, this clonotype was seen many times. This chain links TRBV20-1 with TRBJ2-2; D perhaps matches TRBD1 (6 bases). Between the trimmed V and J ends, which lost 5 bases and 1 base, there was a span of 17 bases. Per the germline V gene, CDR1 is DFQATT and CDR2 is SNEGSKA (reference sequence). There are 16 residues in the CDR3. The CDR3 nucleotides are TGCAGTGCTCCGTTAAGGGGGAGCAGGAACACCGGGGAGCTGTTTTTT. Its protein is CSAPLRGSRNTGELFF.

The chain joins TRBV6-1 to TRBJ1-1; D is perhaps TRBD1 (6 bases). The CDR3 is made up of 14 amino acids. Germline CDR1 MNHNS, CDR2 SASEGT. V shed 7 bases and J shed 0 bases, with 12 bases lying between them. The CDR3, as DNA: TGTGCCAGCACCACCGACAGGATGAACACTGAAGCTTTCTTT. Encoded protein: CASTTDRMNTEAFF.

In regard to this clonotype: This could be a read error, since a much larger clone is one nucleotide away. The conserved phenylalanine or tryptophan is not found at the CDR3 terminus, so this likely reflects a read error. This rearrangement joins TRBV10-3 to TRBJ1-5; 7 bases are shared with TRBD1. The CDR3 extends over 16 amino acids. J gave up 6 bases and V 2 bases, and 10 bases lay outside the gene matches. Germline CDR1 is ENHRY and CDR2 is SYGVKD. The CDR3 nucleotides are TGTGCCATCAGTGAGGAGGATAACAGGGGAAGTCAGCCCCAGCATCTT. Translating gives CAISEEDNRGSQPQHL.

J is TRBJ2-1 and V is TRBV11-2, with D tentatively TRBD2 (6 bases). This CDR3 contains 14 residues. Germline V CDR1 and CDR2: SGHAT, FQNNGV. V gave up 4 bases and J gave up 7 bases, with 14 bases separating them. CDR3 nucleotide sequence: TGTGCCAGCAGCTATGCGGCGGGGAGGAATGAGCAGTTCTTC. It translates to CASSYAAGRNEQFF.

This clonotype was seen more than once but under ten times. The chain carries TRBV12-3 or TRBV12-4 and TRBJ2-7; tentatively, D is TRBD1 or TRBD2 (6 bases each). CDR3 length equals 14 residues. V was trimmed by 3 bases and J by 4 bases, leaving 13 bases between them. The CDR3 sequence is CASSLGGEGYEQYF. The CDR3 DNA follows: TGTGCCAGCAGTTTGGGGGGCGAGGGTTACGAGCAGTACTTC.